Below, 12 T cell receptor beta chains from the same sample are listed, as sequenced in a study of shared clonotypes between healthy human individuals. Assay used: immunoSEQ multiplex PCR; TCRdb lists only in-frame clones, some missing. Among roughly 300,000 clones listed, about 73% were seen once. The sample comprised memory CD4+ T cells sorted from blood. Subset indicated: CD45RA-negative fraction. The receptors shown here come from a man aged 30-40 years in good health.

The chain links TRBV7-2 to TRBJ2-3; weak D call: TRBD2 (6 bases). Trimming cost V 0 bases and J 8 bases, with 6 bases left between them. CDR1 and CDR2 (germline): SGHTA, FQGNSA. The CDR3 has 12 residues. CDR3 loop: CASSLARGTQYF. In DNA, the CDR3 is TGTGCCAGCAGCTTAGCGCGGGGTACGCAGTATTTT.

As to this clone: At one end, the junction sequence differs from germline, possibly due to a read error. The chain employs TRBV6-1 and TRBJ1-1, with D maybe TRBD1 (5 bases). In germline, CDR1 is MNHNS, CDR2 SASEGT. The CDR3 sequence is 16 residues long. The CDR3 sequence is CASSERSREGNAEAFF. CDR3 sequence (DNA): TGTGCCAGCAGTGAAAGATCTAGGGAGGGGAACGCTGAAGCTTTCTTT.

Concerning this clone: This likely traces to a read error, being one base from a far larger clone. The gene calls are TRBV14 and TRBJ2-1; 15 bases are shared with TRBD2. CDR1 and CDR2 from the germline V gene are SGHDN and FVKESK. This CDR3 spans 20 amino acids. In DNA, the CDR3 is TGTGTCAGCAGCCAAGATATCAGGACTAGCGGGAGGGCCAGATCGAATGAGCAGTTCTTC. Amino acid sequence: CVSSQDIRTSGRARSNEQFF. The full variable domain, rest sourced from reference TRBV14 and TRBJ2-1, is EAGVTQFPSHSVIEKGQTVTLRCDPISGHDNLYWYRRVMGKEIKFLLHFVKESKQDESGMPNNRFLAERTGGTYSTLKVQPAELEDSGVYFCVSSQDIRTSGRARSNEQFFGPGTRLTVL.

V gene TRBV10-3 combines with J gene TRBJ2-1; D possibly corresponds to TRBD2 (6 bases). The germline V gene encodes CDR1 ENHRY and CDR2 SYGVKD. There are 14 residues in the CDR3. The germline V and J ends were trimmed by 6 bases and 8 bases, with 17 bases remaining between them. CDR3 in amino acids: CAIRSGGVRDEQFF. CDR3 DNA sequence: TGTGCCATCAGGTCTGGCGGGGTTCGAGATGAGCAGTTCTTC.

This CDR3 reads CASSLEGGQGARMGRQPQHF. For the CDR3, the DNA is TGTGCCAGCTCACTCGAAGGGGGACAGGGGGCAAGAATGGGTCGGCAGCCCCAGCATTTT. The rearrangement joins TRBV18 to TRBJ1-5; 12 bases are a match to TRBD1. V shed 4 bases, J shed 7 bases, and the junction held 20 bases outside the gene matches. The CDR3 covers 20 residues. Germline V gene sequence: CDR1 KGHSH, CDR2 LQKENI.

The chain is built from TRBV28 and TRBJ2-7, with TRBD2 matching 11 bases. Germline V gene data show CDR1 as MDHEN and CDR2 as SYDVKM. The CDR3 is 15 residues long. V dropped 6 bases and J dropped 3; count of bases not matched to a gene: 7. CDR3 sequence (DNA): TGTGCCAGCAGCGCCCGGGGACTAGCGGACTACGAGCAGTACTTC. It is translated as CASSARGLADYEQYF.

CDR3 sequence: CASSSRLAGGYEQYF. Written as DNA, the CDR3 is TGTGCCAGCAGTTCTCGACTAGCGGGAGGTTACGAGCAGTACTTC. The chain carries TRBV27 and TRBJ2-7; 13 bases are shared with TRBD2. Germline loops: CDR1 MNHEY, CDR2 SMNVEV (reference sequence). The CDR3 spans 15 residues. Germline trimming cut 4 bases from V and 4 bases from J; bases unmatched to any gene: 4.

A word on this clone: This sample also contains other DNA sequences that code for the same CDR3. The J gene is TRBJ2-1, the V gene TRBV5-1; D is possibly TRBD1 (7 bases). The germline CDR1 and CDR2 sequences are SGHRS and YFSETQ. The CDR3 totals 15 residues. Trimming removed 3 bases at V and 5 bases at J, with 15 bases between. In DNA, the CDR3 is TGCGCCAGCAGCTCCCGCGGGACAGCCAACAATGAGCAGTTCTTC. Its protein product is CASSSRGTANNEQFF.

This clone was detected a few times. V gene TRBV28 combines with J gene TRBJ2-5, with 8 bases identical to TRBD1. V lost 6 bases to trimming and J lost 5 bases; unmatched junction nucleotides: 8. The CDR3 consists of 14 residues. CDR1 is MDHEN, CDR2 SYDVKM, per germline. The CDR3 protein is CASRGRQGFETQYF. The CDR3 coding sequence is TGTGCCAGCAGGGGAAGACAGGGGTTTGAGACCCAGTACTTC.

V usage is TRBV9 and J usage is TRBJ2-2; possible D gene TRBD2, 7 bases. The CDR3 is 19 amino acids. CDR1 and CDR2 from the germline V gene are SGDLS and YYNGEE. Trimming took 3 bases from V and 0 from J, leaving 21 bases between them. The CDR3 bases are TGTGCCAGCAGCGCCCGTGGGGGGGGGCTAGCGGCGAACACCGGGGAGCTGTTTTTT. It specifies CASSARGGGLAANTGELFF.

The chain carries TRBV5-5 and TRBJ1-3; D perhaps matches TRBD1 (6 bases). The length of the CDR3 is 17 residues. V lost 0 bases, J lost 3 bases, and 16 bases lay in between. CDR1 and CDR2 from the germline V gene are SGHKS and YYEKEE (reference sequence). The CDR3 sequence: CASSLVPRGTGGNTIYF. CDR3 coding DNA: TGTGCCAGCAGCTTGGTCCCCAGGGGAACTGGTGGAAACACCATATATTTT.

This clone came up a few times. V and J are TRBV2 and TRBJ2-2, with a tentative D call TRBD1 (6 bases). The CDR3 length is 15 residues. Per the germline V gene, CDR1 is SNHLY and CDR2 is FYNNEI. The V gene lost 7 bases and the J gene lost 0 bases, with 12 bases spanning the gap. CDR3 protein: CASNKQGSNTGELFF. The CDR3 DNA follows: TGTGCCAGCAATAAACAGGGCTCGAACACCGGGGAGCTGTTTTTT. The whole variable domain, remainder taken from reference TRBV2 and TRBJ2-2, is EPEVTQTPSHQVTQMGQEVILRCVPISNHLYFYWYRQILGQKVEFLVSFYNNEISEKSEIFDDQFSVERPDGSNFTLKIRSTKLEDSAMYFCASNKQGSNTGELFFGEGSRLTVL.